A single sample gave rise to the 9 T cell receptor beta chains below, sequenced in a study of T cell responses to AZD1222 COVID-19 vaccine. Data came from immunoSEQ multiplex PCR; TCRdb stores just in-frame clones and leaves some out. Of some 150,000 clones in the sample, around 91% were seen once. Sequencing was performed on peripheral blood, taken on day 0 of AZD1222 vaccination. These receptors were obtained from an adult in good health.

The chain recombines TRBV5-1 with TRBJ1-1, with a possible D match to TRBD1 (5 bases). The CDR3 sequence is 15 residues long. Deletions cut 0 bases from V and 5 bases from J, with 14 bases between. The germline gives CDR1 SGHRS, CDR2 YFSETQ. This chain's CDR3 is CASSLAQGSWTEAFF. The DNA of the CDR3 is TGCGCCAGCAGCTTGGCCCAGGGTAGTTGGACTGAAGCTTTCTTT.

CDR3 sequence: CASSQERHTDTQYF. The CDR3 region has the DNA TGCGCCAGCAGCCAGGAGCGCCACACAGATACGCAGTATTTT. The chain couples TRBV5-1 to TRBJ2-3; unclear D gene. Germline-derived CDR1 and CDR2 are SGHRS and YFSETQ. With 4 bases removed from V and 2 bases from J, the gap between germline ends came to 11 bases. The CDR3 has 14 residues. Filled out from reference TRBV5-1 and TRBJ2-3, the complete variable domain reads KAGVTQTPRYLIKTRGQQVTLSCSPISGHRSVSWYQQTPGQGLQFLFEYFSETQRNKGNFPGRFSGRQFSNSRSEMNVSTLELGDSALYLCASSQERHTDTQYFGPGTRLTVL.

This clone came up once. The J gene is TRBJ2-7, the V gene TRBV18; possibly TRBD1 for D (5 bases). Per the germline V gene, CDR1 is KGHSH and CDR2 is LQKENI. The CDR3 extends over 13 amino acids. The V and J ends lost 3 bases and 5 bases respectively, with 11 bases between them. In DNA, the CDR3 is TGTGCCAGCTCACCGGCAGGGTACCACGAGCAGTACTTC. Its protein product is CASSPAGYHEQYF. Supplemented by reference TRBV18 and TRBJ2-7, the full variable domain reads NAGVMQNPRHLVRRRGQEARLRCSPMKGHSHVYWYRQLPEEGLKFMVYLQKENIIDESGMPKERFSAEFPKEGPSILRIQQVVRGDSAAYFCASSPAGYHEQYFGPGTRLTVT.

V is TRBV28 and J is TRBJ2-4, with TRBD2 identical over 8 bases. J gave up 6 bases and V 5 bases, and 9 bases lay outside the gene matches. The germline V gene encodes CDR1 MDHEN and CDR2 SYDVKM. The CDR3 is 15 amino acids. CDR3 bases: TGTGCCAGCAGTCCAGCGGGAGATCGGGGAAACATTCAGTACTTC. This translates into CASSPAGDRGNIQYF.

The DNA of the CDR3 is TGTGCCAGCAGCTTGGGGTTGGATCAGCCCCAGCATTTT. It translates to CASSLGLDQPQHF. The J gene is TRBJ1-5, the V gene TRBV7-3; no definite D call. V lost 3 bases and J lost 5, with 8 bases in between. The germline V gene has CDR1 SGHTA and CDR2 FQGTGA. The CDR3 runs 13 residues. Together with reference TRBV7-3 and TRBJ1-5, the CDR3 gives the full variable domain: GAGVSQTPSNKVTEKGKYVELRCDPISGHTALYWYRQSLGQGPEFLIYFQGTGAADDSGLPNDRFFAVRPEGSVSTLKIQRTERGDSAVYLCASSLGLDQPQHFGDGTRLSIL.

The chain has TRBV7-2 and TRBJ2-5, with unresolved D. V was trimmed by 6 bases and J by 1 base, leaving 15 bases between them. Per the germline V gene, CDR1 is SGHTA and CDR2 is FQGNSA. This CDR3 spans 15 amino acids. CDR3 sequence: CASRRQPSPQETQYF. Here the CDR3 DNA reads TGTGCCAGCAGACGGCAGCCGAGCCCCCAAGAGACCCAGTACTTC.

The chain has TRBV3-1 (or the pseudogene TRBV3-2) and TRBJ1-4, with unresolved D. Germline lookup yields CDR1 LGHDT and CDR2 YNNKEL (reference sequence). The CDR3 covers 16 residues. V lost 0 bases and J 5 bases, leaving 13 bases between the germline ends. The CDR3 DNA reads TGTGCCAGCAGCCAAGATTCGGGCTACTCCAATGAAAAACTGTTTTTT. It is translated as CASSQDSGYSNEKLFF.

On this clone itself: Other DNA sequences in the sample encode the same CDR3. In nucleotides, the CDR3 is TGTGCCAGCAGCTCCATAAAACAGGGGAACACTGAAGCTTTCTTT. Translated, it gives CASSSIKQGNTEAFF. The J gene is TRBJ1-1, the V gene TRBV7-2; possibly TRBD1 for D (6 bases). Germline lookup yields CDR1 SGHTA and CDR2 FQGNSA. The length of the CDR3 is 15 residues. V lost 4 bases and J 1 base, leaving 13 bases between the germline ends.

The chain joins TRBV4-3 to TRBJ2-7; no clear D gene. This CDR3 has 15 amino acids. Trimming took 1 base from V and 0 from J, leaving 10 bases between them. CDR1 LGHNA and CDR2 YSLEER come from the germline V gene. The CDR3 DNA sequence: TGCGCCAGCAGCCAAGCGCTTGGCCTCTCCTACGAGCAGTACTTC. Translating it yields CASSQALGLSYEQYF.